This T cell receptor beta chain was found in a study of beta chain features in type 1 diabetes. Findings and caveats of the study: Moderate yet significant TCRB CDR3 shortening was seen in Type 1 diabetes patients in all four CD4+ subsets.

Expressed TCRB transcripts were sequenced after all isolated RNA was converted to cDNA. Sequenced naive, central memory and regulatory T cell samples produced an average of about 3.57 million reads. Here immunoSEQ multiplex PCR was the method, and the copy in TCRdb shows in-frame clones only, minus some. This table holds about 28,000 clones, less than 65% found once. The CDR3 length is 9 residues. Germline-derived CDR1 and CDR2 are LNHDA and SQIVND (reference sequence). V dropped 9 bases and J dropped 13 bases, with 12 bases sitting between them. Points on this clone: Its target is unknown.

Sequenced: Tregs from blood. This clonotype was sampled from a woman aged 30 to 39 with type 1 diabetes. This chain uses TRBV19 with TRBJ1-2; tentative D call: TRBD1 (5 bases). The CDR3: CASERGSTF. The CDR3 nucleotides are TGTGCCAGCGAAAGGGGTTCCACCTTC.